This TCR beta chain originates from a study of human T cells and chemical hapten exposure. Study context: Patch testing placed 0.01% DPC on the upper back, with readings at 6 days.

TCRdb re-analysed the RACE reads in MiXCR, keeping a single row per CDR3 protein. The sample shows more than 65,000 distinct CDR3 sequences, approximately 8% of them seen only once. Regarding time point: patch test 1, 2 weeks after DPC sensitization. Treatment noted: therapeutic diphenylcyclopropenone sensitization with weekly scalp DPC. This clonotype came up a few times. Its antigen is not identified. Study-wide points: TCRs above 1 in 1000 frequency stayed constant with DPC sensitization.

The sequence was obtained from a woman between 25 and 40 years old with alopecia areata. Some clones in this sample may be carry-over from other donors' samples. The specimen comprised whole blood, sampled in connection with sensitization to the hapten diphenylcyclopropenone (DPC).

This CDR3 is CATSRRDQETQYF. The CDR3 nucleotides read TGTGCCACCAGCAGACGGGACCAAGAGACCCAGTACTTC. The chain has TRBV15 and TRBJ2-5, with D unresolved. The CDR3 loop spans 13 amino acids. The V gene's germline CDR1 is LNHNV and CDR2 YYDKDF (reference sequence). The germline V and J ends were trimmed by 2 bases and 0 bases, with 4 bases remaining between them.